What follows are 21 T cell receptor beta chains derived from one specimen sequenced in a study of T cell responses to AZD1222 COVID-19 vaccine. Profiling relied on immunoSEQ multiplex PCR, and the TCRdb table lists in-frame clones only, not all of them. This table has about 270,000 clones, 94% appearing once. The input for sequencing was peripheral blood, taken 28 days after the second AZD1222 dose. All receptors come from an adult who received the AZD1222 COVID-19 vaccine.

The rearrangement links TRBV9 to TRBJ2-2; perhaps TRBD2 as D (6 bases). Germline CDR1 is SGDLS and CDR2 is YYNGEE. CDR3 size: 13 residues. V gave up 6 bases and J gave up 1 base, with 7 bases separating them. The CDR3 nucleotides are TGTGCCAGCAAGGAGGGGAACACCGGGGAGCTGTTTTTT. Translation: CASKEGNTGELFF.

V gene TRBV28 combines with J gene TRBJ2-3, with D possibly TRBD2 on 6 matching bases. Deletions cut 7 bases from V and 5 bases from J, with 10 bases between. The V gene's germline CDR1 is MDHEN and CDR2 SYDVKM. The CDR3 extends over 12 amino acids. The CDR3 DNA follows: TGTGCCAGCAACCGGGGGTTAGATACGCAGTATTTT. This sequence encodes CASNRGLDTQYF.

V and J are TRBV12-3 or TRBV12-4 and TRBJ2-7, with D possibly being TRBD1 (6 bases). V lost 3 bases and J 7 bases, leaving 7 bases between the germline ends. This CDR3 is built from 11 residues. DNA of the CDR3: TGTGCCAGCAGTTTTCAGGGGGAGCAGTACTTC. It encodes CASSFQGEQYF.

This rearrangement joins TRBV18 to TRBJ1-1, with 7 bases identical to TRBD1. The V gene's germline CDR1 is KGHSH and CDR2 LQKENI. V gave up 3 bases and J gave up 7 bases; unmatched junction bases: 11. The CDR3 loop spans 15 amino acids. As DNA, the CDR3 is TGTGCCAGCTCACCTAGGGACAGTCCCCTTATTGAAGCTTTCTTT. The encoded protein is CASSPRDSPLIEAFF.

This clone was counted once. The chain recombines TRBV29-1 with TRBJ1-6; 8 bases map to TRBD1. CDR1 is SQVTM, CDR2 ANQGSEA, per germline. V shed 6 bases and J 0 bases; nucleotides not matched to a gene: 4. The length of the CDR3 is 15 residues. The CDR3 region has the DNA TGCAGCGTCCGACAGGGGAGCTCCTATAATTCACCCCTCCACTTT. This codes for CSVRQGSSYNSPLHF.

J is TRBJ2-5 and V is TRBV4-1; TRBD1 matches 12 bases. The germline gives CDR1 MGHRA, CDR2 YSYEKL. V was clipped by 3 bases and J by 9 bases; unmatched bases: 11. The CDR3 is made up of 16 amino acids. The CDR3 sequence: CASSQKPGQGAMAQYF. The CDR3 region has the DNA TGCGCCAGCAGCCAGAAGCCGGGACAGGGGGCTATGGCCCAGTACTTC.

This rearrangement joins TRBV6-2 or TRBV6-3 to TRBJ2-1; the match to TRBD2 covers 7 bases. The junction had 7 bases not matched to a gene; V was cut back by 1 base and J by 4 bases. The CDR3 totals 16 residues. Germline V gives CDR1 MNHEY, CDR2 SVGEGT. The CDR3 coding sequence is TGTGCCAGCAGTTACTGGGCGGGAGAGGGTTACAATGAGCAGTTCTTC. The encoded protein is CASSYWAGEGYNEQFF.

The chain joins TRBV9 to TRBJ2-3; D ambiguous. V was shortened by 0 bases and J by 2 bases, with 10 bases between the two germline ends. Per the germline V gene, CDR1 is SGDLS and CDR2 is YYNGEE. This CDR3 contains 15 residues. The CDR3 DNA reads as TGTGCCAGCAGCGTAGCTGACGGGCACACAGATACGCAGTATTTT. Amino acid sequence: CASSVADGHTDTQYF.

This chain uses TRBV28 with TRBJ2-3, with D hard to call. The CDR3 loop spans 11 amino acids. Trimming pared 1 base from V and 8 bases from J, leaving 4 bases between. Germline CDR1 MDHEN, CDR2 SYDVKM. The CDR3 is CASSLLGTQYF. The CDR3 bases are TGTGCCAGCAGTTTATTAGGTACGCAGTATTTT.

The chain joins TRBV19 to TRBJ1-4, with 7 bases lining up with TRBD1. Germline trimming cut 7 bases from V and 4 bases from J; bases unmatched to any gene: 3. This CDR3 has 13 amino acids. Looked up from germline, CDR1 is LNHDA and CDR2 is SQIVND (reference sequence). The CDR3 DNA reads TGTGCCAGTACCACAGGGGTTAATGAAAAACTGTTTTTT. Amino acid sequence: CASTTGVNEKLFF.

The chain has TRBV10-3 and TRBJ1-1; D unresolved. The CDR3 has 14 amino acids. Trimming removed 2 bases at V and 4 bases at J, with 11 bases between. Germline-derived CDR1 and CDR2 are ENHRY and SYGVKD. As DNA, the CDR3 is TGTGCCATCAGTGAGCCGGGGTTGAGCACTGAAGCTTTCTTT. Protein sequence: CAISEPGLSTEAFF.

The V gene is TRBV2, the J gene TRBJ1-4; 9 bases fit TRBD1. Germline V gene lookup returns CDR1 SNHLY and CDR2 FYNNEI. V was pared by 0 bases and J by 6 bases, with 2 bases of the junction left unmatched. The CDR3 loop spans 15 amino acids. CDR3: CASSEARTGDEKLFF. The CDR3 bases are TGTGCCAGCAGTGAAGCACGGACAGGGGATGAAAAACTGTTTTTT.

The chain is built from TRBV5-6 and TRBJ1-4; unclear D gene. V lost 5 bases and J lost 7, with 15 bases in between. This CDR3 comprises 14 residues. Germline V gives CDR1 SGHDT, CDR2 YYEEEE. The CDR3: CASSPGGIIEKLFF. The CDR3 DNA reads TGTGCCAGCAGTCCCGGAGGGATTATTGAAAAACTGTTTTTT.

The chain has TRBV2 and TRBJ2-7, with D perhaps assigned TRBD1 or TRBD2 (5 bases each). The CDR3 is 13 residues long. V was pared by 5 bases and J by 2 bases, with 10 bases between. From germline, CDR1 is SNHLY and CDR2 FYNNEI. The CDR3 sequence: CASSMGDPYEQYF. The CDR3 DNA reads as TGTGCCAGCAGTATGGGGGACCCCTACGAGCAGTACTTC.

The chain couples TRBV7-9 to TRBJ2-1; 13 positions agree with TRBD2. Trimming removed 4 bases from V and 7 bases from J; junction bases left unmatched: 10. The germline CDR1 and CDR2 sequences are SEHNR and FQNEAQ (reference sequence). The CDR3 totals 17 residues. As DNA, the CDR3 is TGTGCCAGCAGCTCCGGACCGAGGACTAGCGGGGGAAATGAGCAGTTCTTC. Translating gives CASSSGPRTSGGNEQFF.

The chain couples TRBV30 to TRBJ2-4; TRBD1 aligns across 9 bases. V trimming: 7 bases; J trimming: 6 bases; junction bases outside the gene matches: 4. Germline loops: CDR1 GTSNPN, CDR2 SVGIG (reference sequence). CDR3 length: 12 residues. Here the CDR3 DNA reads TGTGCCTTCTTGACAGGGGGAAACATTCAGTACTTC. It encodes CAFLTGGNIQYF.

The rearrangement joins TRBV5-4 to TRBJ1-3; 7 bases agree with TRBD1. CDR3 length: 14 amino acids. Trimming took 3 bases from V and 4 from J; bases not matched to a gene: 4. CDR1 is SGHNT and CDR2 is YYREEE in the germline V gene (reference sequence). As DNA, the CDR3 is TGTGCCAGCAGCTCCCAGGGGGACGGAAACACCATATATTTT. Amino acids: CASSSQGDGNTIYF.

J is TRBJ1-1 and V is TRBV28, with D uncertain. The germline V gene has CDR1 MDHEN and CDR2 SYDVKM. V was shortened by 10 bases and J by 0 bases, with 15 bases between the two germline ends. This CDR3 has 14 amino acids. The CDR3 nucleotides are TGTGCCACCCACTATGCAGCGCTGAACACTGAAGCTTTCTTT. It specifies CATHYAALNTEAFF.

The V gene is TRBV6-2 or TRBV6-3, the J gene TRBJ2-2, with TRBD2 matching over 7 bases. The J segment lost 3 bases and the V segment lost 1 base, leaving 2 bases of the junction unmatched. This CDR3 spans 15 amino acids. Germline CDR1 and CDR2: MNHEY and SVGEGT. The CDR3 nucleotides are TGTGCCAGCAGTTACTTGGGACTATACACCGGGGAGCTGTTTTTT. Translation: CASSYLGLYTGELFF.

A note on this clone: This same CDR3 is encoded by further DNA sequences in the sample. The CDR3 nucleotides read TGTGCCAGCAGTCGGGACACCAATCAGCCCCAGCATTTT. Its translation: CASSRDTNQPQHF. The rearrangement links TRBV12-3 or TRBV12-4 to TRBJ1-5; possible D gene TRBD1, 6 bases. Deletions cut 5 bases from V and 3 bases from J, with 8 bases between. The CDR3 has 13 amino acids.

The chain combines TRBV9 with TRBJ2-7, with 9 nucleotides matching TRBD1. With V trimmed by 0 bases and J by 2 bases, 3 bases remained unmatched. CDR3 size: 15 residues. CDR1 SGDLS and CDR2 YYNGEE come from the germline V gene. The DNA for the CDR3 is TGTGCCAGCAGCGTAGCGGGGACAGGGCCCTACGAGCAGTACTTC. Its translation: CASSVAGTGPYEQYF.